Below are 27 T cell receptor beta chains sequenced from a single sample in a study of T-cell memory formation after mild COVID-19. Via MiXCR, TCRdb re-called the 5' RACE reads, giving one row per CDR3 protein. The sample has about 35,000 distinct CDR3 sequences, around a fifth seen once. The specimen was PBMCs or a T cell subset sorted from them (not recorded which). The receptors stem from an adult who had mild COVID-19 (a few samples of this study predate the infection). Cell type and time point are not known.

This clonotype was found many times. The chain recombines TRBV20-1 with TRBJ1-6, with 9 nucleotides matching TRBD1. J lost 10 bases, V lost 5 bases, and 9 bases had no gene match. CDR1 and CDR2 (germline): DFQATT, SNEGSKA (reference sequence). This CDR3 spans 14 amino acids. In DNA form, the CDR3 reads TGCAGTGCTTTCCGGACAGGGGTAGGGTCACCCCTCCACTTT. It yields the protein CSAFRTGVGSPLHF.

The table lists this clonotype with a few counts. The rearrangement uses TRBV29-1 and TRBJ2-5, with TRBD2 identical over 14 bases. The CDR3 contains 19 residues. Germline V CDR1 and CDR2: SQVTM, ANQGSEA. The V segment lost 3 bases and the J segment 2 bases; nucleotides outside the gene matches: 14. The CDR3 coding sequence is TGCAGCGTTGAGCCTATGACTAGCGGGGGGGCCTACGGGCAAGAGACCCAGTACTTC. It yields the protein CSVEPMTSGGAYGQETQYF. The complete variable domain, with remaining parts taken from reference TRBV29-1 and TRBJ2-5, reads SAVISQKPSRDICQRGTSLTIQCQVDSQVTMMFWYRQQPGQSLTLIATANQGSEATYESGFVIDKFPISRPNLTFSTLTVSNMSPEDSSIYLCSVEPMTSGGAYGQETQYFGPGTRLLVL.

Comment on this clonotype: This may arise from a read error, as a much more abundant clone is one base away. The rearrangement uses TRBV6-5 and TRBJ2-2; D not resolved. The germline V gene has CDR1 MNHEY and CDR2 SVGAGI. This CDR3 has 12 residues. Trimming pared 8 bases from V and 5 bases from J, leaving 9 bases between. DNA of the CDR3: TGTGCCAGCGGGCCTCGTACCGGGGAGCTGTTTTTT. Translated: CASGPRTGELFF.

The chain employs TRBV6-5 and TRBJ2-2; 8 nucleotides match TRBD2. CDR1 is MNHEY, CDR2 SVGAGI, per germline. The CDR3 totals 15 residues. J was trimmed by 4 bases and V by 2 bases; bases with no gene match: 3. CDR3 amino acids: CASSYSGGGTGELFF. CDR3 nucleotides: TGTGCCAGCAGTTACAGCGGGGGTGGCACCGGGGAGCTGTTTTTT.

At least ten counts were recorded for this clonotype. The chain has TRBV14 and TRBJ2-3, with 9 nucleotides matching TRBD1. This CDR3 spans 17 amino acids. The V gene's germline CDR1 is SGHDN and CDR2 FVKESK. The trim removed 2 bases at V and 9 bases at J, leaving 15 bases unmatched. DNA of the CDR3: TGTGCCAGCAGCCAAAGGAGAGCGGGACAGGGAGATCGCACGCAGTATTTT. It codes for CASSQRRAGQGDRTQYF.

This clonotype was counted many times. V and J are TRBV7-9 and TRBJ2-3, with 7 bases that match TRBD1. The CDR3 spans 14 residues. Germline V gene lookup returns CDR1 SEHNR and CDR2 FQNEAQ (reference sequence). J lost 5 bases, V lost 4 bases, and 6 bases had no gene match. Written as DNA, the CDR3 is TGTGCCAGCAGCTCGACAGGGATGGGAGATACGCAGTATTTT. Translated, it gives CASSSTGMGDTQYF.

The table lists this clonotype with many counts. The chain links TRBV5-1 to TRBJ1-6; D may be TRBD1 (6 bases). Trimming cost V 3 bases and J 5 bases, with 9 bases left between them. The CDR3 runs to 14 residues. The V gene's germline CDR1 is SGHRS and CDR2 YFSETQ. CDR3 nucleotide sequence: TGCGCCAGCAGCTCTGGACAGAATAATTCACCCCTCCACTTT. Translated: CASSSGQNNSPLHF.

This clonotype came up many times. This rearrangement joins TRBV10-3 to TRBJ1-1; possible D gene TRBD1, 5 bases. V was shortened by 6 bases and J by 1 base, with 9 bases between the two germline ends. The V gene's germline CDR1 is ENHRY and CDR2 SYGVKD. This CDR3 contains 13 residues. CDR3 residues: CAISGTGNTEAFF. In DNA, the CDR3 is TGTGCCATCAGCGGGACGGGGAACACTGAAGCTTTCTTT.

This clonotype was recorded at least ten times. The chain couples TRBV10-3 to TRBJ2-7; 7 nucleotides agree with TRBD2. Germline V CDR1 and CDR2: ENHRY, SYGVKD. The CDR3 extends over 14 amino acids. Trimming at V came to 8 bases and at J to 6 bases, leaving 13 bases not matched to a gene. CDR3 protein: CAIWGGDAFSEQYF. The CDR3 bases are TGTGCCATCTGGGGGGGGGACGCCTTCTCCGAGCAGTACTTC.

This sequence joins TRBV6-2 or TRBV6-3 and TRBJ1-1; D may be TRBD1 (5 bases). V was trimmed by 6 bases and J by 8 bases, leaving 16 bases between them. Germline CDR1 and CDR2: MNHEY and SVGEGT. The CDR3 covers 13 residues. CDR3: CASSPGIGAEAFF. CDR3 DNA: TGTGCCAGCAGCCCGGGGATCGGGGCGGAAGCTTTCTTT.

This clonotype was seen only a few times. The J gene is TRBJ2-4, the V gene TRBV29-1, with 12 positions matching TRBD2. This CDR3 comprises 15 residues. V lost 5 bases and J lost 8; bases outside the gene matches: 10. Germline lookup yields CDR1 SQVTM and CDR2 ANQGSEA. The CDR3 sequence: CSVTGLAGPGDIQYF. The CDR3 nucleotides read TGCAGCGTTACCGGACTAGCGGGGCCAGGGGACATTCAGTACTTC.

The table lists this clonotype with a few counts. This chain joins TRBV1 and TRBJ2-7; the table assigns TRBD1, which was not confirmed against the DNA. TRBV1 is termed a pseudogene. The CDR3 consists of 14 residues. CDR3 protein: CTSIWTGVLFEQYF. The DNA for the CDR3 is TGCACCAGCATCTGGACAGGGGTCCTCTTCGAGCAGTACTTC.

This clonotype has at least ten counts. The CDR3 protein is CASSFGDSPNSPLHF. DNA of the CDR3: TGTGCCAGCAGTTTCGGGGACAGTCCTAATTCACCCCTCCACTTT. The rearrangement links TRBV12-3 or TRBV12-4 to TRBJ1-6; 7 bases line up with TRBD1. V was clipped by 3 bases and J by 6 bases; unmatched bases: 5. The CDR3 runs to 15 residues.

This clonotype was seen repeatedly, ten times or more. The chain combines TRBV12-3 or TRBV12-4 with TRBJ2-5; 8 bases are shared with TRBD1. The CDR3 length is 14 residues. J gave up 3 bases and V 3 bases, and 3 bases lay outside the gene matches. This CDR3 reads CASSLDRVKETQYF. The DNA of the CDR3 is TGTGCCAGCAGTTTGGACAGGGTTAAAGAGACCCAGTACTTC.

The chain combines TRBV7-9 with TRBJ2-3; D not resolved. The CDR3 length is 14 residues. V was clipped by 2 bases and J by 3 bases, with 9 bases between them. Per germline, CDR1 SEHNR and CDR2 FQNEAQ (reference sequence). Here the CDR3 reads CASSLNQVTDTQYF. The CDR3 DNA sequence: TGTGCCAGCAGCTTAAACCAGGTGACAGATACGCAGTATTTT.

This clonotype was picked up a small number of times. This chain uses TRBV9 with TRBJ2-7, with a possible D match to TRBD1 (6 bases). The germline gives CDR1 SGDLS, CDR2 YYNGEE. V lost 0 bases to trimming and J lost 0 bases, with 10 bases between them. The CDR3 contains 15 residues. The CDR3 here is CASSVGGGNSYEQYF. The DNA for the CDR3 is TGTGCCAGCAGCGTAGGAGGGGGAAACTCCTACGAGCAGTACTTC.

There are many counts of this clonotype. The chain couples TRBV5-1 to TRBJ1-1; D is perhaps TRBD1 (5 bases). Trimming shortened V by 2 bases and J by 4 bases, and 12 bases separated the two germline ends. From germline, CDR1 is SGHRS and CDR2 YFSETQ. The CDR3 covers 14 residues. DNA of the CDR3: TGCGCCAGCAGCTTACTCGGGGCTGGCACTGAAGCTTTCTTT. This translates into CASSLLGAGTEAFF.

This clonotype has at least ten counts. The V and J genes are TRBV6-5 and TRBJ2-1; D is uncertain. This CDR3 is 14 amino acids long. Germline CDR1 is MNHEY and CDR2 is SVGAGI. With 5 bases removed from V and 13 bases from J, the gap between germline ends came to 21 bases. The CDR3 DNA reads TGTGCCAGCAGTCCCTCGGCAAGACTGCCGACCCAGTTCTTC. It encodes CASSPSARLPTQFF.

V gene TRBV5-1 combines with J gene TRBJ2-3; 9 bases map to TRBD1. CDR1 is SGHRS and CDR2 is YFSETQ in the germline V gene. The CDR3 runs 17 residues. V shed 1 base and J 4 bases; nucleotides not matched to a gene: 10. This CDR3 reads CASSLWDPGQGPDTQYF. The CDR3 nucleotides read TGCGCCAGCAGCTTGTGGGACCCGGGACAGGGCCCAGATACGCAGTATTTT. The variable domain in full, with the rest retrieved from reference TRBV5-1 and TRBJ2-3, is KAGVTQTPRYLIKTRGQQVTLSCSPISGHRSVSWYQQTPGQGLQFLFEYFSETQRNKGNFPGRFSGRQFSNSRSEMNVSTLELGDSALYLCASSLWDPGQGPDTQYFGPGTRLTVL.

This clonotype was seen a few times. The V and J genes are TRBV28 and TRBJ1-2, with D tentatively TRBD1 (5 bases). Germline CDR1 reads MDHEN; CDR2 reads SYDVKM. Trimming took 5 bases from V and 7 from J, leaving 20 bases between them. The CDR3 contains 15 residues. Written as DNA, the CDR3 is TGTGCCAGCAGTCCCCTCGACGGGGCTGGAGGTGGCTACACCTTC. This encodes CASSPLDGAGGGYTF.

This clonotype was detected ten times or more. This chain connects TRBV5-4 to TRBJ2-3, with D perhaps matching TRBD1 or TRBD2 (6 bases each). Germline loops: CDR1 SGHNT, CDR2 YYREEE (reference sequence). Trimming took off 5 bases at V and 3 bases at J, with 22 bases between the two ends. CDR3 length: 17 amino acids. CDR3 nucleotide sequence: TGTGCCAGCAGTCTCCGGTTGTTGGGGGGCCGGACAGATACGCAGTATTTT. Translated: CASSLRLLGGRTDTQYF.

CDR3 DNA sequence: TGCAGCGTGGGCGCGCGGGGGCAGGCGCAGTATTTT. Its translation: CSVGARGQAQYF. V and J are TRBV29-1 and TRBJ2-3; weak D call: TRBD2 (7 bases). This CDR3 spans 12 amino acids. Trimming stripped 6 bases from V and 10 bases from J, with 17 bases between. Germline V gene data show CDR1 as SQVTM and CDR2 as ANQGSEA.

In its sample, this clonotype was seen many times. The chain's CDR3 is CASSQGGRQPQHF. CDR3 in DNA: TGTGCCAGCAGTCAGGGAGGGCGCCAGCCCCAGCATTTT. This chain connects TRBV12-3 or TRBV12-4 to TRBJ1-5, with D tentatively TRBD1 (5 bases). The CDR3 runs 13 residues. Trimming left V 5 bases short and J 7 bases short, with 12 bases between.

This clonotype was seen at least ten times. This chain uses TRBV7-9 with TRBJ2-1; D is unresolved. Trimming stripped 9 bases from V and 3 bases from J, with 6 bases between. CDR1 SEHNR and CDR2 FQNEAQ come from the germline V gene (reference sequence). The CDR3 is 11 residues long. CDR3 DNA sequence: TGTGCCAGGACGGACTACAATGAGCAGTTCTTC. Its translation: CARTDYNEQFF.

The sample holds many counts of this clonotype. The chain combines TRBV20-1 with TRBJ2-1; 7 nucleotides align to TRBD2. V was pared by 0 bases and J by 9 bases, with 11 bases of the junction left unmatched. Per the germline V gene, CDR1 is DFQATT and CDR2 is SNEGSKA (reference sequence). This CDR3 contains 15 residues. CDR3 sequence: CSARDGAGASAEQFF. CDR3 in DNA: TGCAGTGCTAGAGATGGGGCGGGAGCTTCGGCTGAGCAGTTCTTC.

This clonotype has at least ten counts. The rearrangement links TRBV7-2 to TRBJ2-5; no firm D call. The V gene lost 5 bases and the J gene lost 3 bases, with 22 bases spanning the gap. Germline V CDR1 and CDR2: SGHTA, FQGNSA. The CDR3 spans 17 residues. CDR3 in DNA: TGTGCCAGCAGCCCCCCCAGGTTCCAGACCCAAAAAGAGACCCAGTACTTC. It codes for CASSPPRFQTQKETQYF.

The sample holds many counts of this clonotype. This chain links TRBV7-9 with TRBJ2-7; D gene unclear. The CDR3 totals 11 residues. Germline V lookup: CDR1 SEHNR, CDR2 FQNEAQ (reference sequence). The V and J ends lost 5 bases and 6 bases respectively, with 8 bases between them. The CDR3 sequence is CASSPMGEQYF. The CDR3 DNA sequence: TGTGCCAGCAGCCCTATGGGCGAGCAGTACTTC.